The 5 T cell receptor beta chains presented below share a single source sample, sequenced in a study of cytomegalovirus exposure and HLA in healthy donors (dated by TCRdb to the late 2010s). Library prep was done by the immunoSEQ multiplex PCR assay. For the multiplex PCR, a mixture combining 60 forward primers for TCR Vbeta segments and 13 reverse primers for TCR Jbeta segments was used. Not all clones reach the TCRdb copy of this immuneACCESS table, which keeps in-frame sequences only. Checked studies attribute under half of the gap to unresolved V genes and leave the rest unexplained. This sample has under 200,000 clones in its table, and over 70% of those were observed once. Together, the top ten hold 3.8% of the sample. What was sequenced was PBMCs. These receptor sequences come from a man aged 45 to 65 in good health and CMV-seronegative.

This clone occurred a few times. The chain is built from TRBV15 and TRBJ2-2; TRBD2 agrees at 10 bases. The length of the CDR3 is 17 residues. V lost 6 bases and J lost 4; bases outside the gene matches: 11. Germline-derived CDR1 and CDR2 are LNHNV and YYDKDF (reference sequence). The CDR3 here is CATRALKRGGFTGELFF. The CDR3 DNA is TGTGCCACCAGAGCCCTCAAGCGGGGGGGCTTCACCGGGGAGCTGTTTTTT.

The rearrangement uses TRBV7-8 and TRBJ1-2; TRBD1 is a possible D gene (6 bases). Trimming left V 5 bases short and J 0 bases short, with 16 bases between. The CDR3 is 16 residues long. Germline CDR1 reads SGHVS; CDR2 reads FQNEAQ. CDR3 nucleotides: TGTGCCAGCAGCCGGCGCGTGGGGGGGCCTAACTATGGCTACACCTTC. This sequence encodes CASSRRVGGPNYGYTF.

The V gene is TRBV2, the J gene TRBJ2-5, with D maybe TRBD2 (5 bases). V was cut by 6 bases and J by 3 bases, with 14 bases left in between. The germline gives CDR1 SNHLY, CDR2 FYNNEI. This CDR3 is built from 14 residues. Here the CDR3 reads CASRRRGAEETQYF. The CDR3 DNA reads TGTGCCAGCAGACGACGGGGTGCGGAAGAGACCCAGTACTTC.

The chain carries TRBV7-9 and TRBJ2-1, with D possibly TRBD2 on 6 matching bases. Trimming removed 5 bases at V and 6 bases at J, with 17 bases between. CDR1 is SEHNR, CDR2 FQNEAQ, per germline (reference sequence). This CDR3 comprises 15 residues. This CDR3 is CASSRGTGVVNEQFF. CDR3 bases: TGTGCCAGCAGCCGCGGGACTGGGGTGGTCAATGAGCAGTTCTTC. The full variable domain, with the rest looked up from reference TRBV7-9 and TRBJ2-1, is DTGVSQNPRHKITKRGQNVTFRCDPISEHNRLYWYRQTLGQGPEFLTYFQNEAQLEKSRLLSDRFSAERPKGSFSTLEIQRTEQGDSAMYLCASSRGTGVVNEQFFGPGTRLTVL.

The CDR3 DNA reads TGTGCCAGCAGCTTTGGGGCAGAGCAGTTCTTC. This encodes CASSFGAEQFF. The gene calls are TRBV7-9 and TRBJ2-1; the D gene is possibly TRBD1 (5 bases). Trimming stripped 3 bases from V and 10 bases from J, with 7 bases between. The CDR3 sequence is 11 residues long. Germline V lookup: CDR1 SEHNR, CDR2 FQNEAQ (reference sequence).